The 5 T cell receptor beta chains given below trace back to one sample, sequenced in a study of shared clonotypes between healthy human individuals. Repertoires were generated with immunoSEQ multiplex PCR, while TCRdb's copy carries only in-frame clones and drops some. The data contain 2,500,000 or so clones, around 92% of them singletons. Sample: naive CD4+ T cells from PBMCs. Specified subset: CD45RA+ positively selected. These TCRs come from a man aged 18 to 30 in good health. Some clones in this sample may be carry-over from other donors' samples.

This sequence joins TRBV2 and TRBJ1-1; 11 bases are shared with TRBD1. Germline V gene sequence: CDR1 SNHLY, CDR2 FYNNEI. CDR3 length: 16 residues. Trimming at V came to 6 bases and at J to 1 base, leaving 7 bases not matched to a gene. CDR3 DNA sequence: TGTGCCAGCAGCGGGACAGGGGGTAGGGGGAACACTGAAGCTTTCTTT. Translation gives CASSGTGGRGNTEAFF.

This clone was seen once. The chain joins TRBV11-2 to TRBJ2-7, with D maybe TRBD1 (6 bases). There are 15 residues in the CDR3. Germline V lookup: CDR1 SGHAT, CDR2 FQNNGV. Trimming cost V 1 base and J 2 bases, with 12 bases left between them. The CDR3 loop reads CASSLAGAETYEQYF. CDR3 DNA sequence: TGTGCCAGCAGCTTAGCAGGGGCGGAGACCTACGAGCAGTACTTC.

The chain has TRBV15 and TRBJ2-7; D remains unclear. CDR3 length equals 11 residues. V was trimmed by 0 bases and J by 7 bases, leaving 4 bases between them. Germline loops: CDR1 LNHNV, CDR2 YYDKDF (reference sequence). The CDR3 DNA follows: TGTGCCACCAGCAGAGATTGGGAGCAGTACTTC. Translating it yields CATSRDWEQYF.

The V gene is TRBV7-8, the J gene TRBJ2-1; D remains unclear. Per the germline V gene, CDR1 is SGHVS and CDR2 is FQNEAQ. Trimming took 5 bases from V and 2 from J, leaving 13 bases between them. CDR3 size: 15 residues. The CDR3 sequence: CASSPSRIAYNEQFF. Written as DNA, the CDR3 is TGTGCCAGCAGCCCCTCCAGGATAGCCTACAATGAGCAGTTCTTC.

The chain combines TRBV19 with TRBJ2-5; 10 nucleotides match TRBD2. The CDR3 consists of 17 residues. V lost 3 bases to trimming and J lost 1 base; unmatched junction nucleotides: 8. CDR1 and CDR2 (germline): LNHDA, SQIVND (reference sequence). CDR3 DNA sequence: TGTGCCAGTAGTATCAGGCTAGCGGGAGACTTCCAAGAGACCCAGTACTTC. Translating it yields CASSIRLAGDFQETQYF.